This T cell receptor beta chain derives from a study of identifying expanded T cells in peripheral blood. Study results and caveats: Approximately 1.2 clones differed between technical replicates, versus approximately 17 and 20 over time. Across healthy donors, higher total template counts meant significantly greater roughly 2-week count variance.

During the collection period, no donor immune events like infections were recorded. The germline gives CDR1 LNHDA, CDR2 SQIVND (reference sequence). The CDR3 runs to 16 residues. Germline trimming cut 6 bases from V and 8 bases from J; bases unmatched to any gene: 11. Comments on this clone: Its antigen is still unknown.

Some clones are missing from TCRdb's copy, which holds only in-frame ones; the method was immunoSEQ multiplex PCR. The top ten hold 5.6% of the sample, which has about 90,000 clones, around 88% seen once. V gene TRBV19 combines with J gene TRBJ1-6; TRBD1 matches 9 bases. Sequenced input: blood. The source is a person aged 18 to 75 in good health. As DNA, the CDR3 is TGTGCCAGTAGCGAAACCCCGGGACAGGGACATTCACCCCTCCACTTT. Protein sequence: CASSETPGQGHSPLHF.